This T cell receptor (beta chain) derives from a study of blood T cell repertoires in COVID-19. On the study more broadly: Acute and convalescent COVID-19 specimens originated in the United States, Italy and Spain. PBMCs, B-cell-depleted T cells, or T cells provided the cDNA or gDNA that made up the material.

As originally analysed: Cell counts per sample came from amplifying reference gene primers. The data were produced by immunoSEQ multiplex PCR, yet TCRdb's version contains in-frame clones alone and is incomplete. D and trimming come from the DNA, and the V and J calls and clone size come from that table. The sample yields 380,000 or so clones, more than 80% seen once. J gave up 2 bases and V 3 bases, and 5 bases lay outside the gene matches. This CDR3 has 16 residues. Germline CDR1 reads MGHDK; CDR2 reads SYGVNS. Material for sequencing was peripheral blood. The sequence was collected from a man in his forties with acute or convalescent COVID-19. The chain uses TRBV25-1 and TRBJ2-2, with 8 bases that match TRBD1. DNA for the CDR3: TGTGCCAGCAGTGATTGGCAGGGGGCCAACACCGGGGAGCTGTTTTTT. Protein product: CASSDWQGANTGELFF.